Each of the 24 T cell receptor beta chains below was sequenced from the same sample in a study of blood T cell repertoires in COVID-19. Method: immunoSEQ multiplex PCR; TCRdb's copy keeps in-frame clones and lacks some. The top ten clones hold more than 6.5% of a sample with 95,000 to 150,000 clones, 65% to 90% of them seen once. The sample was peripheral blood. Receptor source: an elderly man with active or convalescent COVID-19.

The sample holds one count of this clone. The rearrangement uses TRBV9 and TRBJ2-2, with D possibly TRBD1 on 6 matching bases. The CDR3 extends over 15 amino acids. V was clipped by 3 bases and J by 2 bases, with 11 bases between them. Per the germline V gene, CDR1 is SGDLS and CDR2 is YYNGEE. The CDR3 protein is CASSAQGLNTGELFF. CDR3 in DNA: TGTGCCAGCAGCGCGCAGGGGCTTAACACCGGGGAGCTGTTTTTT.

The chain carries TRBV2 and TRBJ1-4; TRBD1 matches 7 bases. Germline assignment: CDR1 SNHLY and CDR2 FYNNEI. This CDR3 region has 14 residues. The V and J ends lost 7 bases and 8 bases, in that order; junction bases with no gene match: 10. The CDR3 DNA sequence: TGTGCCAGCAACGTCAGGGGGACAAACGAAAAACTGTTTTTT. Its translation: CASNVRGTNEKLFF.

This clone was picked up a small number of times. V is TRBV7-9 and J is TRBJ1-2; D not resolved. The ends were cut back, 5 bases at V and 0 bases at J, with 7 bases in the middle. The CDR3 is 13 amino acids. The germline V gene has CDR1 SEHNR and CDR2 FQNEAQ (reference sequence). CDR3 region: CASSQAANYGYTF. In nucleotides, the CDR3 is TGTGCCAGCAGCCAAGCGGCTAACTATGGCTACACCTTC. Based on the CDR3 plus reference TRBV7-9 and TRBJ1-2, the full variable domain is DTGVSQNPRHKITKRGQNVTFRCDPISEHNRLYWYRQTLGQGPEFLTYFQNEAQLEKSRLLSDRFSAERPKGSFSTLEIQRTEQGDSAMYLCASSQAANYGYTFGSGTRLTVV.

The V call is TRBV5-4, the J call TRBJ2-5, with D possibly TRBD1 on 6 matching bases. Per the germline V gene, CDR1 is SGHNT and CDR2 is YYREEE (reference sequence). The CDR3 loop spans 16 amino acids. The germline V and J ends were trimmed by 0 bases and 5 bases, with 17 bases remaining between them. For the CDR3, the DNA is TGTGCCAGCAGCTTGGCCCGCGGCAGGGGTGGGGAGACCCAGTACTTC. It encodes CASSLARGRGGETQYF.

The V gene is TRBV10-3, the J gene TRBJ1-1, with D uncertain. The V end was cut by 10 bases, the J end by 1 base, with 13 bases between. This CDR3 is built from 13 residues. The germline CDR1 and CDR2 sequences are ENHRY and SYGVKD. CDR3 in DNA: TGTGCCACCCAATCTATCCCGAACACTGAAGCTTTCTTT. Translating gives CATQSIPNTEAFF.

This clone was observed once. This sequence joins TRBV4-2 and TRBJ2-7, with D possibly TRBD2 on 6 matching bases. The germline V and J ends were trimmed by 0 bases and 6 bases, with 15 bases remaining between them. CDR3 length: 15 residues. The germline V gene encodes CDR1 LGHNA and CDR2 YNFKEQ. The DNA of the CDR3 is TGTGCCAGCAGCCAAGATTCAGTCGCGGGGAGCGAGCAGTACTTC. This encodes CASSQDSVAGSEQYF.

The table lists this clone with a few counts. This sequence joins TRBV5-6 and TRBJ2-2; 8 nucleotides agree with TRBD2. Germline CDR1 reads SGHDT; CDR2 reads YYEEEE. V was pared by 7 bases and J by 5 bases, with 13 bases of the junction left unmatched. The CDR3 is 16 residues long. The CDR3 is CASVESGRMSTGELFF. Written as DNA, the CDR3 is TGTGCCAGCGTGGAAAGCGGGAGAATGTCAACCGGGGAGCTGTTTTTT. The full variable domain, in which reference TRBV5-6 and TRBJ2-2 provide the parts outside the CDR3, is DAGVTQSPTHLIKTRGQQVTLRCSPKSGHDTVSWYQQALGQGPQFIFQYYEEEERQRGNFPDRFSGHQFPNYSSELNVNALLLGDSALYLCASVESGRMSTGELFFGEGSRLTVL.

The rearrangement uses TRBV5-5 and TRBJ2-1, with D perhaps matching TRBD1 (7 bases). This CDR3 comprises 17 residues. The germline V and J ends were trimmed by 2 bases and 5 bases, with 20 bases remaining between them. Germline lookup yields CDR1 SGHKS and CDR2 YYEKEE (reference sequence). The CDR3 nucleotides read TGTGCCAGCAGCTTCGACATGACCAGGGGGGCTAACAATGAGCAGTTCTTC. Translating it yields CASSFDMTRGANNEQFF.

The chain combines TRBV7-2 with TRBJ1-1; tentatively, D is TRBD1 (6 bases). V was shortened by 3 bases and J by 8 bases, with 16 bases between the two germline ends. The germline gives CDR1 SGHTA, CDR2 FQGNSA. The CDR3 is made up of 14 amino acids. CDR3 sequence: CASSFSTGNLEAFF. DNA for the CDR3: TGTGCCAGCAGCTTCTCCACAGGGAATTTAGAAGCTTTCTTT.

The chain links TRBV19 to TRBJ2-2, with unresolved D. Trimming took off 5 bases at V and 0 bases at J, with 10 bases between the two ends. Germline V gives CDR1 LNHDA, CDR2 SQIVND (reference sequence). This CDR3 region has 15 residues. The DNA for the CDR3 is TGTGCCAGTAGTCTAACCCTAGCGAACACCGGGGAGCTGTTTTTT. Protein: CASSLTLANTGELFF.

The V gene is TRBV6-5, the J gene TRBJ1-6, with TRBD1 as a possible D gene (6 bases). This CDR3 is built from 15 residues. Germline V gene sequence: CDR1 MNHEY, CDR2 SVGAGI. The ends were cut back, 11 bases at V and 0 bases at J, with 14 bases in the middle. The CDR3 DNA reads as TGTGCCTCACGGACAGCGAGCTCCTATAATTCACCCCTCCACTTT. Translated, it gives CASRTASSYNSPLHF.

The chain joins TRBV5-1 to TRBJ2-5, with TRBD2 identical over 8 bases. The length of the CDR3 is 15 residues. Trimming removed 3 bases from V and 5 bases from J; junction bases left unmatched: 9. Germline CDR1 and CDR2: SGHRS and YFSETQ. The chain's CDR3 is CASSSASGSGETQYF. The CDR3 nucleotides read TGCGCCAGCAGCTCCGCGAGCGGGAGTGGGGAGACCCAGTACTTC.

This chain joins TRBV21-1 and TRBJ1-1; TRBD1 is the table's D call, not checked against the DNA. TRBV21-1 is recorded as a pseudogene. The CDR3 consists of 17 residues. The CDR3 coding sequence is TGTGCCAGCAGCAAAGCCGGACAGGGACAGATATCCACTGAAGCTTTCTTT. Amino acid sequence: CASSKAGQGQISTEAFF.

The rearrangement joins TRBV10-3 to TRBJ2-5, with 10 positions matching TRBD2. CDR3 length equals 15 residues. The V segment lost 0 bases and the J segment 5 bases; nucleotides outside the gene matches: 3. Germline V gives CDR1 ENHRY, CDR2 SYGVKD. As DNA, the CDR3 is TGTGCCATCAGTGAGTCGTCTAGCGGGAGCGAGACCCAGTACTTC. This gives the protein CAISESSSGSETQYF.

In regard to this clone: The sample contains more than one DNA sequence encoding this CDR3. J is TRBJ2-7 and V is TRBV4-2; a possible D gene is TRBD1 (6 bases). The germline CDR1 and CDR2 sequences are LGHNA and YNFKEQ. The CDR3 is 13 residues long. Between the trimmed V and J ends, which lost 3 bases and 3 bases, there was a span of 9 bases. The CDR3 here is CASSQDRNYEQYF. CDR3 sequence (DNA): TGTGCCAGCAGCCAGGACAGAAACTACGAGCAGTACTTC.

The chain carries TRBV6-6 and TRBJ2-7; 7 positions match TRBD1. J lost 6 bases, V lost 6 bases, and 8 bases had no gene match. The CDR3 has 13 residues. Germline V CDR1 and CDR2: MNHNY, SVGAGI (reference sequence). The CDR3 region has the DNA TGTGCCAGCAGGACACAGGGGTTGGGCGAGCAGTACTTC. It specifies CASRTQGLGEQYF.

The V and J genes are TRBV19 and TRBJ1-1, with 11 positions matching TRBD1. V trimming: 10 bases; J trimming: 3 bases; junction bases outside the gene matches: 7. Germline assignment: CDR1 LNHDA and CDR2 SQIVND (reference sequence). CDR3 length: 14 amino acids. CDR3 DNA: TGTGCCACCACAAGGGACAGGGGGTACACTGAAGCTTTCTTT. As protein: CATTRDRGYTEAFF.

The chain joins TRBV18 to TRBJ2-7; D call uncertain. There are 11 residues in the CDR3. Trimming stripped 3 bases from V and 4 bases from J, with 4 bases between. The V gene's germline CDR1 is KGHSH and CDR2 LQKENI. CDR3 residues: CASSPRYEQYF. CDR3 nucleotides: TGTGCCAGCTCACCGCGTTACGAGCAGTACTTC.

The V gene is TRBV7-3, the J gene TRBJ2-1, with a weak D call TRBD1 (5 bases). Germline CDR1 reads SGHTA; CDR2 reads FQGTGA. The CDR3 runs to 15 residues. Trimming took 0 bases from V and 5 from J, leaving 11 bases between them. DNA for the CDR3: TGTGCCAGCAGCTTAACAGGGGATGGAGACAATGAGCAGTTCTTC. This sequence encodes CASSLTGDGDNEQFF.

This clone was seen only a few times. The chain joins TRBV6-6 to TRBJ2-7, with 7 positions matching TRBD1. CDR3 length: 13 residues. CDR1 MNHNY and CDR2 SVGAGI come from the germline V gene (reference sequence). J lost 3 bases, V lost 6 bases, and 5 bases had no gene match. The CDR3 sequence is CASRIRDSYEQYF. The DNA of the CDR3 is TGTGCCAGCAGAATCCGGGACAGCTACGAGCAGTACTTC.

The CDR3 here is CASSRLADTGELFF. The CDR3 DNA sequence: TGTGCCAGCAGTCGGTTAGCTGACACCGGGGAGCTGTTTTTT. V is TRBV6-5 and J is TRBJ2-2; no firm D call. The ends were cut back, 5 bases at V and 3 bases at J, with 10 bases in the middle. The CDR3 consists of 14 residues. Germline V CDR1 and CDR2: MNHEY, SVGAGI.

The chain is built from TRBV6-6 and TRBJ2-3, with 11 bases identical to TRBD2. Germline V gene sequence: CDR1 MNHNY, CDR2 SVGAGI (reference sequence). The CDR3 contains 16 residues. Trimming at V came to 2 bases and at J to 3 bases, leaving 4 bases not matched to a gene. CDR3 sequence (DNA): TGTGCCAGCAGTTACATAGCTAGCGGGAGGACAGATACGCAGTATTTT. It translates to CASSYIASGRTDTQYF.

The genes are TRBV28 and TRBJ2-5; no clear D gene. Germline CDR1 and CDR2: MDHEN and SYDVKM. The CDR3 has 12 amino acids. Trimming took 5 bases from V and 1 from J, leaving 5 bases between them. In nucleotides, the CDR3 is TGTGCCAGCAGTCTAGTCCAAGAGACCCAGTACTTC. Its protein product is CASSLVQETQYF. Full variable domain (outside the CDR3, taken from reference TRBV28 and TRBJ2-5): DVKVTQSSRYLVKRTGEKVFLECVQDMDHENMFWYRQDPGLGLRLIYFSYDVKMKEKGDIPEGYSVSREKKERFSLILESASTNQTSMYLCASSLVQETQYFGPGTRLLVL.

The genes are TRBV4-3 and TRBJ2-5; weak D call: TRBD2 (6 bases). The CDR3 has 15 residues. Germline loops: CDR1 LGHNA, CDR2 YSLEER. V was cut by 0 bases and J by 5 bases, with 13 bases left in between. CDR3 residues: CASSQEVLAFETQYF. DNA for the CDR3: TGCGCCAGCAGCCAAGAGGTTCTAGCGTTTGAGACCCAGTACTTC.